These 20 T cell receptor beta chains originate from one sample sequenced in a study of blood T cell repertoires in COVID-19. Profiling relied on immunoSEQ multiplex PCR, and the TCRdb table lists in-frame clones only, not all of them. Of some 79,000 clones in the sample, 80% to 90% are singletons; the top ten hold about 15%. The sequenced material came from peripheral blood. Receptors were obtained from a man between 65 and 79 years old with active or convalescent COVID-19.

J is TRBJ1-5 and V is TRBV3-1 (or the pseudogene TRBV3-2); D is unclear. The CDR3 totals 14 residues. CDR1 LGHDT and CDR2 YNNKEL come from the germline V gene (reference sequence). V was clipped by 1 base and J by 5 bases, with 9 bases between them. The CDR3 region is CASSQGSSYQPQHF. In DNA form, the CDR3 reads TGTGCCAGCAGCCAAGGTTCCTCTTATCAGCCCCAGCATTTT.

This rearrangement joins TRBV5-4 to TRBJ2-6; TRBD1 might be the D (5 bases). V was clipped by 2 bases and J by 0 bases, with 12 bases between them. The CDR3 spans 17 residues. Germline-derived CDR1 and CDR2 are SGHNT and YYREEE (reference sequence). The CDR3 spells CASSFGRVFSGANVLTF. Here the CDR3 DNA reads TGTGCCAGCAGCTTCGGCAGGGTGTTCTCTGGGGCCAACGTCCTGACTTTC.

The rearrangement uses TRBV28 and TRBJ2-1; D is possibly TRBD1 (6 bases). Germline CDR1 and CDR2: MDHEN and SYDVKM. The CDR3 is 13 residues long. The V end was cut by 8 bases, the J end by 7 bases, with 15 bases between. CDR3 region: CASSGQGRNEQFF. The CDR3 DNA is TGTGCCAGCTCTGGCCAGGGGCGGAATGAGCAGTTCTTC.

This clone was seen only once. The J gene is TRBJ2-5, the V gene TRBV4-1; 12 positions match TRBD2. CDR1 and CDR2 (germline): MGHRA, YSYEKL. The CDR3 is made up of 18 amino acids. Trimming at V came to 5 bases and at J to 5 bases, leaving 15 bases not matched to a gene. This CDR3 reads CASSSKGETSGSWETQYF. The CDR3 DNA reads TGCGCCAGCAGCTCCAAGGGAGAGACTAGCGGGAGTTGGGAGACCCAGTACTTC.

The chain combines TRBV19 with TRBJ1-4; no reliable D call. This CDR3 comprises 12 residues. Germline CDR1 is LNHDA and CDR2 is SQIVND (reference sequence). V was shortened by 3 bases and J by 8 bases, with 7 bases between the two germline ends. CDR3 DNA: TGTGCCAGTAGTATGCTAGGCGAAAAACTGTTTTTT. It is translated as CASSMLGEKLFF.

CDR3: CASSLSGDTQYF. CDR3 in DNA: TGTGCCAGCAGCCTTAGCGGAGATACGCAGTATTTT. The chain combines TRBV6-6 with TRBJ2-3; possibly TRBD2 for D (6 bases). This CDR3 spans 12 amino acids. Trimming cost V 6 bases and J 5 bases, with 9 bases left between them. CDR1 MNHNY and CDR2 SVGAGI come from the germline V gene (reference sequence).

This clone was seen a single time. The CDR3 DNA reads as TGTGCCAGCAGTCTCGGGACTAGCGGAGGGGAGACCCAGTACTTC. It translates to CASSLGTSGGETQYF. The chain combines TRBV6-5 with TRBJ2-5, with 11 positions matching TRBD2. The junction had 7 bases not matched to a gene; V was cut back by 5 bases and J by 5 bases. CDR1 and CDR2 (germline): MNHEY, SVGAGI. The CDR3 covers 15 residues.

The V and J genes are TRBV6-5 and TRBJ1-3; 7 nucleotides agree with TRBD1. V was pared by 2 bases and J by 0 bases, with 4 bases of the junction left unmatched. Germline CDR1 reads MNHEY; CDR2 reads SVGAGI. The CDR3 length is 16 residues. CDR3 in amino acids: CASSYGQVISGNTIYF. The CDR3 DNA is TGTGCCAGCAGTTACGGACAGGTTATCTCTGGAAACACCATATATTTT.

This sequence joins TRBV19 and TRBJ2-1; the match to TRBD2 covers 9 bases. CDR1 LNHDA and CDR2 SQIVND come from the germline V gene (reference sequence). With V trimmed by 10 bases and J by 9 bases, 10 bases remained unmatched. CDR3 size: 13 residues. In DNA form, the CDR3 reads TGTGCCACAAGCTTTGGGCGGGAGGGTGAGCAGTTCTTC. Translated: CATSFGREGEQFF.

The gene calls are TRBV20-1 and TRBJ2-4; D gene uncertain. CDR3 length: 14 residues. The V gene's germline CDR1 is DFQATT and CDR2 SNEGSKA (reference sequence). The ends were cut back, 3 bases at V and 0 bases at J, with 9 bases in the middle. The CDR3 DNA is TGCAGTGCTAGTGCTGGGCTAGCCAAAAACATTCAGTACTTC. Translating it yields CSASAGLAKNIQYF.

This rearrangement joins TRBV19 to TRBJ2-7, with a weak D call TRBD2 (7 bases). The CDR3 has 13 amino acids. V was shortened by 8 bases and J by 5 bases, with 16 bases between the two germline ends. The V gene's germline CDR1 is LNHDA and CDR2 SQIVND (reference sequence). CDR3 in amino acids: CASSQGGGDEQYF. Written as DNA, the CDR3 is TGTGCCAGTTCCCAAGGGGGAGGGGACGAGCAGTACTTC.

This clone is deemed medium-sized. CDR3 protein: CASSIGWGSSYNEQFF. The CDR3 coding sequence is TGTGCCAGTAGTATCGGTTGGGGCAGCTCCTACAATGAGCAGTTCTTC. V and J are TRBV19 and TRBJ2-1; TRBD1 might be the D (5 bases). Trimming shortened V by 3 bases and J by 0 bases, and 12 bases separated the two germline ends. Germline assignment: CDR1 LNHDA and CDR2 SQIVND (reference sequence). CDR3 length: 16 amino acids.

CDR3 protein: CASSPLTGLTEAFF. DNA of the CDR3: TGTGCCAGCAGCCCTTTGACAGGGCTCACTGAAGCTTTCTTT. This sequence joins TRBV11-2 and TRBJ1-1; 7 nucleotides align to TRBD1. The trim removed 5 bases at V and 4 bases at J, leaving 7 bases unmatched. Germline V CDR1 and CDR2: SGHAT, FQNNGV. This CDR3 comprises 14 residues.

The J gene is TRBJ2-1, the V gene TRBV4-2; 9 nucleotides agree with TRBD1. Trimming cost V 3 bases and J 1 base; bases outside gene matches: 7. The CDR3 runs to 17 residues. Germline CDR1 is LGHNA and CDR2 is YNFKEQ. The CDR3 protein is CASSHGTGTGSYNEQFF. Here the CDR3 DNA reads TGTGCCAGCAGCCATGGGACCGGGACAGGGTCCTACAATGAGCAGTTCTTC.

The chain uses TRBV4-1 and TRBJ2-5, with D possibly matching TRBD1 (6 bases). V lost 3 bases and J lost 7, with 21 bases in between. This CDR3 spans 16 amino acids. CDR1 and CDR2 from the germline V gene are MGHRA and YSYEKL. CDR3 sequence (DNA): TGCGCCAGCAGCCAGTACAGGGAGATGGGGTCGGGGACCCAGTACTTC. This encodes CASSQYREMGSGTQYF.

V gene TRBV4-1 combines with J gene TRBJ2-5; D perhaps matches TRBD1 (6 bases). This CDR3 has 15 residues. The germline CDR1 and CDR2 sequences are MGHRA and YSYEKL. V lost 1 base, J lost 5 bases, and 14 bases lay in between. This chain's CDR3 is CASSQAVGAWETQYF. CDR3 coding DNA: TGCGCCAGCAGCCAAGCTGTGGGGGCATGGGAGACCCAGTACTTC.

Note on this clone: Other DNA sequences of this sample code for an identical CDR3. J is TRBJ2-7 and V is TRBV5-1; the match to TRBD1 covers 10 bases. The ends lost 2 bases at V and 2 bases at J; junction bases unmatched: 1. Germline V CDR1 and CDR2: SGHRS, YFSETQ. The CDR3 is made up of 14 amino acids. The CDR3 protein is CASSLGQGAYEQYF. The DNA for the CDR3 is TGCGCCAGCAGCTTAGGACAGGGGGCCTACGAGCAGTACTTC.

The chain combines TRBV7-9 with TRBJ2-1; D gene ambiguous. This CDR3 region has 14 residues. Germline V gene sequence: CDR1 SEHNR, CDR2 FQNEAQ (reference sequence). V lost 5 bases and J 0 bases, leaving 8 bases between the germline ends. The CDR3 DNA sequence: TGTGCCAGCAGCGCAGTAAGCTCCTACAATGAGCAGTTCTTC. Residues: CASSAVSSYNEQFF.

The chain links TRBV11-2 to TRBJ1-1; TRBD1 agrees at 8 bases. With 1 base clipped from V and 1 base from J, the junction kept 5 bases outside the gene matches. The CDR3 covers 16 residues. In germline, CDR1 is SGHAT, CDR2 FQNNGV. CDR3 sequence: CASSLGWTGRNTEAFF. The CDR3 bases are TGTGCCAGCAGCTTAGGGTGGACAGGGAGGAACACTGAAGCTTTCTTT.

The CDR3 DNA is TGTGCCAGCCCCCGCAGGACAGGTCATTATGAGACCCAGTACTTC. As protein: CASPRRTGHYETQYF. This chain connects TRBV21-1 to TRBJ2-5; TRBD1 is the table's D call, not checked against the DNA. TRBV21-1 is tagged as a pseudogene. The CDR3 is 15 residues long.